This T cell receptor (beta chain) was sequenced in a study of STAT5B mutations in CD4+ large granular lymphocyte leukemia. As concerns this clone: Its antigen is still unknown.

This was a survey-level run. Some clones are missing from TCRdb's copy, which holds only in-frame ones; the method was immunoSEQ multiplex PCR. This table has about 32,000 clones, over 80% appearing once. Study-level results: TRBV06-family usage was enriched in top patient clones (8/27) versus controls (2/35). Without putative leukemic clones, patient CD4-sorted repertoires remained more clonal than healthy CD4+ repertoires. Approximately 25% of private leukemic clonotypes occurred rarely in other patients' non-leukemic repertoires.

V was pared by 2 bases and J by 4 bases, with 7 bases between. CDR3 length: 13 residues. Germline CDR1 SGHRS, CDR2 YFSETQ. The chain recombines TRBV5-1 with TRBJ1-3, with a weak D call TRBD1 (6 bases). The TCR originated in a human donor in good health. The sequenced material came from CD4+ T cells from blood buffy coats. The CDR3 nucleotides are TGCGCCAGCAGCTTACAGGGAGGAAACACCATATATTTT. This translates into CASSLQGGNTIYF.